Listed here are 22 T cell receptor beta chains from one sample, sequenced in a study of T cell clonality in common variable immunodeficiency. The repertoire was sequenced with immunoSEQ multiplex PCR; TCRdb's copy has only in-frame clones and lacks some. This sample carries some 80,000 clones, none of them present only once. The sequencing sample was made of peripheral blood mononuclear cells. These receptors originate from a person aged 18-70 years in good health.

The table lists this clone with many counts. The missing CDR3 end, 3 residues past where the read stops, is filled in from the germline J gene. The chain joins TRBV6-2 or TRBV6-3 to TRBJ2-3, with 9 bases matching TRBD2. CDR1 is MNHEY and CDR2 is SVGEGT in the germline V gene. The trim removed 2 bases at V and 1 base at J, leaving 1 base unmatched. The CDR3 is 15 residues long. The part of the CDR3 DNA that was read is TGTGCCAGCAGTTACGGCGGGAGGGGCACAGATACG. Its translation: CASSYGGRGTDT. The CDR3 in its entirety is CASSYGGRGTDTQYF.

This clone was counted at least ten times. The read ends 3 residues before the CDR3 terminus; that terminus is restored from the germline J gene. V and J are TRBV5-4 and TRBJ2-7, with D perhaps matching TRBD2 (6 bases). Trimming cost V 0 bases and J 5 bases, with 12 bases left between them. Germline lookup yields CDR1 SGHNT and CDR2 YYREEE (reference sequence). The CDR3 is 14 residues long. The CDR3 reads CASSLAGGGDEQYF. The covered CDR3 bases are TGTGCCAGCAGCTTGGCCGGGGGAGGAGACGAG. Full variable domain (outside the CDR3, taken from reference TRBV5-4 and TRBJ2-7): ETGVTQSPTHLIKTRGQQVTLRCSSQSGHNTVSWYQQALGQGPQFIFQYYREEENGRGNFPPRFSGLQFPNYSSELNVNALELDDSALYLCASSLAGGGDEQYFGPGTRLTVT.

At least ten counts were recorded for this clone. This CDR3 is CASSLMAGGRGDTQYF. CDR3 DNA (partial): TGCGCCAGCAGCTTGATGGCGGGAGGGCGGGGAGATACG. The chain joins TRBV5-1 to TRBJ2-3, with TRBD2 identical over 9 bases. Coverage ceases 3 residues before the CDR3 finishes, and the germline J gene fills in the end. The ends lost 1 base at V and 5 bases at J; junction bases unmatched: 8. The V gene's germline CDR1 is SGHRS and CDR2 YFSETQ. The CDR3 sequence is 16 residues long.

This clone was recorded at least ten times. The observed sequence ends 3 residues before the CDR3 terminus, with the missing tail filled in from the germline J gene. This chain links TRBV5-1 with TRBJ2-3; D unresolved. Germline CDR1 is SGHRS and CDR2 is YFSETQ. Trimming cost V 0 bases and J 2 bases, with 7 bases left between them. This CDR3 spans 14 amino acids. CDR3 loop: CASSLVPYTDTQYF. CDR3 DNA (partial): TGCGCCAGCAGCTTGGTTCCCTACACAGATACG.

In its sample, this clone was seen many times. The read falls 3 residues short of the CDR3 end, and the missing part is taken from the germline J gene. J is TRBJ1-6 and V is TRBV7-2, with a tentative D call TRBD1 (6 bases). Germline CDR1 SGHTA, CDR2 FQGNSA. V lost 3 bases and J lost 8, with 14 bases in between. CDR3 size: 15 residues. This CDR3 is CASSFRQDGDSPLHF. Incomplete CDR3 DNA: TGTGCCAGCAGCTTTCGACAGGATGGAGATTCACCC. The full variable domain, its missing parts supplied by reference TRBV7-2 and TRBJ1-6, is GAGVSQSPSNKVTEKGKDVELRCDPISGHTALYWYRQSLGQGLEFLIYFQGNSAPDKSGLPSDRFSAERTGGSVSTLTIQRTQQEDSAVYLCASSFRQDGDSPLHFGNGTRLTVT.

This clone was counted at least ten times. The CDR3 end lies 3 residues beyond the end of the read and is filled in from the germline J gene. The rearrangement links TRBV11-2 to TRBJ2-5, with a tentative D call TRBD2 (5 bases). CDR1 and CDR2 from the germline V gene are SGHAT and FQNNGV. V lost 6 bases and J 1 base, leaving 9 bases between the germline ends. The length of the CDR3 is 13 residues. The CDR3 DNA, read in part, is TGTGCCAGCAGGAGGGCAGGCCAAGAGACC. It is translated as CASRRAGQET. The full-length CDR3 reads as CASRRAGQETQYF.

This clone was observed at least ten times. The read halts 3 residues ahead of the CDR3 end, with the missing end drawn from the germline J gene. The rearrangement uses TRBV20-1 and TRBJ2-7; TRBD1 agrees at 9 bases. Germline V gene data show CDR1 as DFQATT and CDR2 as SNEGSKA (reference sequence). V was pared by 2 bases and J by 0 bases, with 8 bases of the junction left unmatched. The CDR3 spans 16 residues. CDR3 bases read: TGCAGTGCTAGACCCCGGACAGGGGAAGGCTCCTACGAG. Protein sequence: CSARPRTGEGSYE. The whole CDR3 sequence is CSARPRTGEGSYEQYF.

This clone was seen many times. Read sequence stops 3 residues before the CDR3 end, and the germline J gene provides the missing end. This chain connects TRBV10-3 to TRBJ2-1; no clear D. CDR1 is ENHRY, CDR2 SYGVKD, per germline. This CDR3 spans 11 amino acids. Trimming took 6 bases from V and 8 from J, leaving 8 bases between them. CDR3 in amino acids: CAISSLDEQFF. The CDR3 DNA, read in part, is TGTGCCATCAGCTCTCTCGATGAG.

This clone was observed many times. The read ends 3 residues shy of where the CDR3 ends; the end is completed using the germline J gene. The J gene is TRBJ2-3, the V gene TRBV29-1, with TRBD1 as a possible D gene (5 bases). Germline CDR1 SQVTM, CDR2 ANQGSEA. The CDR3 totals 12 residues. Trimming took 4 bases from V and 2 from J, leaving 7 bases between them. The sequenced part of the CDR3 DNA is TGCAGCGTTGGGGGCACCACAGATACG. Translation: CSVGGTTDT. The complete CDR3 reads CSVGGTTDTQYF.

This clone was picked up many times. The sequenced fragment ends 3 residues before the CDR3 boundary, so the rest is inferred from the germline J gene. The rearrangement joins TRBV20-1 to TRBJ2-1; 7 bases map to TRBD2. The CDR3 extends over 14 amino acids. Germline CDR1 reads DFQATT; CDR2 reads SNEGSKA (reference sequence). The V gene end was trimmed by 0 bases and the J gene end by 4 bases; junction bases not matched to a gene: 3. Partial CDR3 DNA: TGCAGTGCTAGAGAGCTAGCGGATTACAATGAG. Encoded protein: CSARELADYNE. The full CDR3 sequence reads CSARELADYNEQFF.

Ten or more counts support this clone. The CDR3 end is not reached by the read, which stops 3 residues before it; the germline J gene fills it in. The chain links TRBV24-1 to TRBJ2-1; 9 nucleotides agree with TRBD2. With V trimmed by 3 bases and J by 3 bases, 8 bases remained unmatched. Looked up from germline, CDR1 is KGHDR and CDR2 is SFDVKD. This CDR3 spans 17 amino acids. The sequenced part of the CDR3 DNA is TGTGCCACCAGTGATAGGGCTAGCGGGATATTCTACAATGAG. Translating gives CATSDRASGIFYNE. The complete CDR3 sequence is CATSDRASGIFYNEQFF.

Many counts were recorded for this clone. CDR3 in amino acids: CASAPGDLSSSEQFF. The covered CDR3 bases are TGCGCCAGCGCTCCGGGGGACCTCTCCTCGAGTGAG. The V and J genes are TRBV5-1 and TRBJ2-1, with D possibly TRBD2 on 6 matching bases. The read terminates 3 residues ahead of where the CDR3 ends, so the germline J gene completes it. The CDR3 runs 15 residues. The V end was cut by 7 bases, the J end by 9 bases, with 23 bases between. The germline CDR1 and CDR2 sequences are SGHRS and YFSETQ. The whole variable domain, remainder taken from reference TRBV5-1 and TRBJ2-1, is KAGVTQTPRYLIKTRGQQVTLSCSPISGHRSVSWYQQTPGQGLQFLFEYFSETQRNKGNFPGRFSGRQFSNSRSEMNVSTLELGDSALYLCASAPGDLSSSEQFFGPGTRLTVL.

This clone was seen many times. The CDR3 end is not reached by the read, which stops 3 residues before it; the germline J gene fills it in. This sequence joins TRBV5-6 and TRBJ2-7; no clear D. Trimming took off 0 bases at V and 4 bases at J, with 5 bases between the two ends. Germline CDR1 reads SGHDT; CDR2 reads YYEEEE. The CDR3 sequence is 12 residues long. The covered CDR3 bases are TGTGCCAGCAGCTTGGCGCGGTACGAG. Translated, it gives CASSLARYE. The entire CDR3 sequence reads CASSLARYEQYF.

This clone was seen many times. The read is 3 residues too short to cover the CDR3 end, so that end is filled in from the germline J gene. The chain combines TRBV19 with TRBJ2-2, with D tentatively TRBD2 (5 bases). The length of the CDR3 is 15 residues. CDR1 is LNHDA and CDR2 is SQIVND in the germline V gene (reference sequence). V gave up 3 bases and J gave up 2 bases, with 10 bases separating them. CDR3 loop: CASSIGTRNTGELFF. The DNA read from the CDR3 is TGTGCCAGTAGTATCGGCACTAGAAACACCGGGGAG.

This clone was seen at least ten times. The read terminates 3 residues before the CDR3 end, so the remaining end is supplied by the germline J gene. The rearrangement links TRBV5-1 to TRBJ1-1; no firm D call. This CDR3 is 13 amino acids long. Germline V CDR1 and CDR2: SGHRS, YFSETQ. Trimming stripped 2 bases from V and 4 bases from J, with 9 bases between. The sequenced CDR3 bases are TGCGCCAGCAGCTTATCCCAGATCACTGAA. Protein product: CASSLSQITE. The full CDR3 reads CASSLSQITEAFF.

This clone was observed at least ten times. The read falls 3 residues short of the CDR3 end, and the missing part is taken from the germline J gene. The chain recombines TRBV6-2 or TRBV6-3 with TRBJ2-5, with 7 bases identical to TRBD2. CDR3 length: 14 amino acids. Germline V gene sequence: CDR1 MNHEY, CDR2 SVGEGT. J was trimmed by 5 bases and V by 7 bases; bases with no gene match: 10. The part of the CDR3 DNA that was read is TGTGCCAGCATTAGGGGAGGGCCCTCGGAGACC. Residues: CASIRGGPSET. The whole CDR3 region reads CASIRGGPSETQYF.

There are many counts of this clone. The read finishes 3 residues shy of the CDR3 end, and the germline J gene is used to complete it. The gene calls are TRBV18 and TRBJ2-3, with a tentative D call TRBD1 (5 bases). Germline V gene data show CDR1 as KGHSH and CDR2 as LQKENI. V was shortened by 3 bases and J by 3 bases, with 13 bases between the two germline ends. The CDR3 runs to 15 residues. CDR3 protein: CASSPTVGLTDTQYF. CDR3 DNA, as far as it was read: TGTGCCAGCTCACCGACAGTAGGATTGACAGATACG.

This clone was counted many times. Read data end 3 residues before the CDR3 end; the end is taken from the germline J gene. The chain has TRBV20-1 and TRBJ2-7, with 13 bases aligning to TRBD2. Trimming cost V 6 bases and J 4 bases; bases outside gene matches: 12. This CDR3 has 16 amino acids. Germline V lookup: CDR1 DFQATT, CDR2 SNEGSKA (reference sequence). The DNA read from the CDR3 is TGCAGTGCCGAGACCCCCGGACTAGCGGGAGCTTACGAG. Its translation: CSAETPGLAGAYE. The entire CDR3 sequence reads CSAETPGLAGAYEQYF.

This clone has ten or more counts. The read ends 3 residues early relative to the CDR3; the germline J gene fills the gap. V and J are TRBV20-1 and TRBJ2-1, with D perhaps TRBD2 (7 bases). V was shortened by 0 bases and J by 5 bases, with 17 bases between the two germline ends. The CDR3 spans 16 residues. The germline V gene has CDR1 DFQATT and CDR2 SNEGSKA (reference sequence). The sequenced CDR3 bases are TGCAGTGCTAGAGATAGATGGCGGGGGCCCAACAATGAG. It yields the protein CSARDRWRGPNNE. The CDR3 in full is CSARDRWRGPNNEQFF.

This clone was observed many times. With the read ending 3 residues before the CDR3 end, the germline J gene is used to fill in that end. J is TRBJ1-1 and V is TRBV12-3 or TRBV12-4; D unclear. The CDR3 covers 14 residues. V lost 5 bases to trimming and J lost 0 bases, with 10 bases between them. CDR3 protein: CASSGGPLNTEAFF. The DNA read from the CDR3 is TGTGCCAGCAGTGGCGGGCCTTTGAACACTGAA.

The sample holds many counts of this clone. The CDR3 is cut off 3 residues early in the read; its end comes from the germline J gene. The chain carries TRBV7-9 and TRBJ2-7; TRBD1 matches at 9 bases. This CDR3 is 15 amino acids long. Trimming removed 5 bases from V and 5 bases from J; junction bases left unmatched: 10. The germline CDR1 and CDR2 sequences are SEHNR and FQNEAQ (reference sequence). CDR3 loop: CASSVTTGGSHEQYF. The CDR3 DNA, read in part, is TGTGCCAGCAGCGTCACGACAGGGGGTTCCCACGAG.

This clone occurred many times. The read is 3 residues too short to cover the CDR3 end, so that end is filled in from the germline J gene. The gene calls are TRBV19 and TRBJ2-7; 7 bases are a match to TRBD1. Germline assignment: CDR1 LNHDA and CDR2 SQIVND (reference sequence). V lost 5 bases and J lost 2; bases outside the gene matches: 9. The CDR3 is 15 amino acids. CDR3 residues: CASSRQGPLTYEQYF. The sequenced CDR3 bases are TGTGCCAGTAGTCGACAGGGTCCCCTAACCTACGAG.